A selection of T cell receptor beta chains follows, all from one sample in a study of PD-1 blockade in classical Hodgkin lymphoma. Repertoires were generated with immunoSEQ multiplex PCR, while TCRdb's copy carries only in-frame clones and drops some. The sample comprises some 30,000 clones, roughly nine tenths of which are singletons, and around 1.3% rests with the top ten. The sequencing input was CD4+ T cells from blood. Receptors originate from a human donor with classical Hodgkin lymphoma. CDR3s include the opening cysteine and the closing phenylalanine or tryptophan. The D gene is left open where the match is weak. Clone size is shown for a subset of rows, as once, few, many or a class of expanded clone.

size | D | V | CDR3
once | . | TRBV5-4 | CASSLDSSSYNEQFF
. | . | TRBV2 | CASTDLPYSNQPQHF
. | . | TRBV5-1 | CASSLVGVAGANVLTF
once | . | TRBV5-1 | CASSSGPGVAGNTIYF
. | . | TRBV19 | CASSRDRGNYGYTF
. | . | TRBV29-1 | CSVGPRNTEAFF
few | TRBD1 | TRBV27 | CASSDRGRMNTEAFF
. | . | TRBV5-1 | CASSFSSQETQYF
. | TRBD2 | TRBV4-1 | CASSQVTSGFPYNEQFF
. | TRBD1 | TRBV29-1 | CSVAGGERPLAIEAFF
. | . | TRBV4-1 | CASSQDYPLFMNTEAFF
. | . | TRBV27 | CASSLFPGTSGANVLTF
once | . | TRBV11-1 | CASSLARGEPNTEAFF
. | . | TRBV27 | CASKRQSWGEQYF
. | . | TRBV10-2 | CASSPALSNYGYTF
. | . | TRBV9 | CASPDTNTGELFF
once | TRBD2 | TRBV9 | CASSVGAGTSSGELFF
once | . | TRBV5-1 | CASSFVGGGQETQYF
. | TRBD2 | TRBV2 | CAGSDGLAGGTDTQYF
. | . | TRBV9 | CASNLGGKSNNEQFF
. | . | TRBV11-1 | CASSLLNTGELFF
. | . | TRBV2 | CASRRAEGGETNEKLFF